Below are 3 T cell receptor beta chains sequenced from a single sample in a study of lymphopenia after photon versus proton radiotherapy. The table came from immunoSEQ multiplex PCR; TCRdb's copy has only in-frame clones and leaves some out. The sample shows around 33,000 clones, roughly nine tenths of them seen only once. Sequencing was performed on peripheral blood, taken from a patient treated with proton-based radiotherapy. The receptors were sampled from a woman aged 70 to 79 with pancreatic cancer. Some clones in this sample may be carry-over from other donors' samples.

The chain has TRBV5-6 and TRBJ1-6, with 9 bases that match TRBD1. Germline V gene sequence: CDR1 SGHDT, CDR2 YYEEEE. There are 16 residues in the CDR3. V lost 2 bases, J lost 8 bases, and 8 bases stayed unmatched. CDR3 protein: CASSLTGGASHSPLHF. In DNA form, the CDR3 reads TGTGCCAGCAGCTTAACAGGGGGCGCCTCTCATTCACCCCTCCACTTT.

This clone showed up just once. The V and J genes are TRBV9 and TRBJ2-2; 11 nucleotides line up with TRBD1. CDR3 length: 16 residues. Germline lookup yields CDR1 SGDLS and CDR2 YYNGEE. Germline trimming cut 4 bases from V and 5 bases from J; bases unmatched to any gene: 7. The chain's CDR3 is CASSPGQGARTGELFF. As DNA, the CDR3 is TGTGCCAGCAGCCCCGGACAGGGGGCTCGGACCGGGGAGCTGTTTTTT.

This clone was recorded only once. At one end, the junction sequence differs from germline, possibly due to a read error. J is TRBJ2-1 and V is TRBV7-7, with D possibly matching TRBD1 (5 bases). Germline assignment: CDR1 SSHAT and CDR2 FNYEAQ (reference sequence). The CDR3 contains 16 residues. The CDR3 coding sequence is TGTGCTAGCAGCCCGACGGACACCAGCTCCTACAATGAGCAGTTCTTC. Residues: CASSPTDTSSYNEQFF. Full variable domain (rest looked up from reference TRBV7-7 and TRBJ2-1): GAGVSQSPRYKVTKRGQDVTLRCDPISSHATLYWYQQALGQGPEFLTYFNYEAQPDKSGLPSDRFSAERPEGSISTLTIQRTEQRDSAMYRCASSPTDTSSYNEQFFGPGTRLTVL.